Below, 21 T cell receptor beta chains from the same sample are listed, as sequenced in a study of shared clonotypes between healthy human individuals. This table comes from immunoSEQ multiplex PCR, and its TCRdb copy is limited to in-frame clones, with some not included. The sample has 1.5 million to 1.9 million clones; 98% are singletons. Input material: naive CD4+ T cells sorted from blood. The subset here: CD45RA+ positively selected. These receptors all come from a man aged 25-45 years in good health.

This chain's CDR3 is CASSGGVYSNQPQHF. CDR3 coding DNA: TGTGCCAGTAGTGGGGGAGTATATAGCAATCAGCCCCAGCATTTT. J is TRBJ1-5 and V is TRBV19; a weak D match, TRBD1 (5 bases). Trimming shortened V by 5 bases and J by 0 bases, and 11 bases separated the two germline ends. Germline V gene lookup returns CDR1 LNHDA and CDR2 SQIVND (reference sequence). This CDR3 spans 15 amino acids.

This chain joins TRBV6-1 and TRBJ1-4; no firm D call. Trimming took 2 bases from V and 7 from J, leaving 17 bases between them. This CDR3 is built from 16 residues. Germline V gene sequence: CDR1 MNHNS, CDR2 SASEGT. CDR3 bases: TGTGCCAGCAGTGAATCTGGCTCTTGGATGGTTGAAAAACTGTTTTTT. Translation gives CASSESGSWMVEKLFF.

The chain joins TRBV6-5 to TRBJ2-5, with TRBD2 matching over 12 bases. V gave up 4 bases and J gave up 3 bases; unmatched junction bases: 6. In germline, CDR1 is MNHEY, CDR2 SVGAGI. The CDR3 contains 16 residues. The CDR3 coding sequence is TGTGCCAGCAGTTGGGGACTAGCGGGCGAGGAAGAGACCCAGTACTTC. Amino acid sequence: CASSWGLAGEEETQYF.

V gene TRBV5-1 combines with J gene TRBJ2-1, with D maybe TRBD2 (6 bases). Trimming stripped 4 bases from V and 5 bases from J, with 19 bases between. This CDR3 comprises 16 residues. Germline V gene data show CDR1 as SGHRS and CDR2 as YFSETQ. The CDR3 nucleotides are TGCGCCAGCAGCCCGATACTAGTGCGGGAACACAATGAGCAGTTCTTC. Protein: CASSPILVREHNEQFF.

The CDR3 spells CASTVGYGYTF. Written as DNA, the CDR3 is TGTGCCAGCACCGTAGGTTATGGCTACACCTTC. The genes are TRBV28 and TRBJ1-2, with no clear D. Germline V lookup: CDR1 MDHEN, CDR2 SYDVKM. This CDR3 comprises 11 residues. Trimming cost V 7 bases and J 5 bases, with 8 bases left between them.

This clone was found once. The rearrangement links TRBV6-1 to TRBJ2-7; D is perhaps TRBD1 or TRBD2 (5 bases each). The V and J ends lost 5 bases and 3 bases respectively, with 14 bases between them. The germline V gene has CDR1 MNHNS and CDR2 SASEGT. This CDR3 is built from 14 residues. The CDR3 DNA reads TGTGCCAGCAGTATGGGACCGACCAACTACGAGCAGTACTTC. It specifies CASSMGPTNYEQYF.

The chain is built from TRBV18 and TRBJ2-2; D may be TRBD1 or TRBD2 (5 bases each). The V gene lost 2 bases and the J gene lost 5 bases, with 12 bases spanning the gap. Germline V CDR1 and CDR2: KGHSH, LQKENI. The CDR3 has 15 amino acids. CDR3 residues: CASSPSGLPTGELFF. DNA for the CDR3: TGTGCCAGCTCACCATCGGGGCTACCTACCGGGGAGCTGTTTTTT.

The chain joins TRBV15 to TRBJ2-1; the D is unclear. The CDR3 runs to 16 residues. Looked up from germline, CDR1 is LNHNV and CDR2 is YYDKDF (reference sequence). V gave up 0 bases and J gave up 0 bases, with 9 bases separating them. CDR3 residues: CATSRDPMSSYNEQFF. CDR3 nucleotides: TGTGCCACCAGCAGAGACCCCATGAGCTCCTACAATGAGCAGTTCTTC.

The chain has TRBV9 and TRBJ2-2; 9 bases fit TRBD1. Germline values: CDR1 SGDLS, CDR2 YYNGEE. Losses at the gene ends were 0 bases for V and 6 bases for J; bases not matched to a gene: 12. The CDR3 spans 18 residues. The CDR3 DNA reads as TGTGCCAGCAGCGTAGGGTTCCGGGACAGGGAAAGATCCGGGGAGCTGTTTTTT. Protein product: CASSVGFRDRERSGELFF.

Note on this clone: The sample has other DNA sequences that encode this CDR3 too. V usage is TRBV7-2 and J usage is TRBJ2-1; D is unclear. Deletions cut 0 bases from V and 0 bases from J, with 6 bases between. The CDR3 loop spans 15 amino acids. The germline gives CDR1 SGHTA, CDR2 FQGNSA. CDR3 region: CASSLAGSSYNEQFF. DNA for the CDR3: TGTGCCAGCAGCTTAGCGGGAAGCTCCTACAATGAGCAGTTCTTC.

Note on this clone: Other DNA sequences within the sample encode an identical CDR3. CDR3 sequence reads: CASSYSGATYEQYF. The DNA of the CDR3 is TGTGCCAGCAGTTACTCAGGGGCGACCTACGAGCAGTACTTC. The rearrangement uses TRBV6-5 and TRBJ2-7, with TRBD1 as a possible D gene (5 bases). The CDR3 length is 14 residues. Germline values: CDR1 MNHEY, CDR2 SVGAGI. V lost 0 bases, J lost 2 bases, and 8 bases lay in between.

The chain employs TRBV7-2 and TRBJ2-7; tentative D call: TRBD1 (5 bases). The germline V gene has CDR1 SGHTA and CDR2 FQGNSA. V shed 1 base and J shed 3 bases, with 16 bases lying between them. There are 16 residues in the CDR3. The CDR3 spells CASSLESRASDYEQYF. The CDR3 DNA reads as TGTGCCAGCAGCTTAGAGTCCAGGGCATCGGACTACGAGCAGTACTTC.

The CDR3 bases are TGTGCCACTGGGACTAGCGGGAGCCAAGAGACCCAGTACTTC. Amino acid sequence: CATGTSGSQETQYF. This chain uses TRBV10-3 with TRBJ2-5, with 14 bases identical to TRBD2. The V segment lost 10 bases and the J segment 1 base; nucleotides outside the gene matches: 2. This CDR3 comprises 14 residues. Per germline, CDR1 ENHRY and CDR2 SYGVKD.

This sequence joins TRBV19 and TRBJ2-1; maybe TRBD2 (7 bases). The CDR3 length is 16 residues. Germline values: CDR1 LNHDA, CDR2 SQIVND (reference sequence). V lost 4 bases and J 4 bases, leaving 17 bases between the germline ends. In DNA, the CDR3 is TGTGCCAGTAGTAATAGAGGGGGGGACAAATACAATGAGCAGTTCTTC. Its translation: CASSNRGGDKYNEQFF.

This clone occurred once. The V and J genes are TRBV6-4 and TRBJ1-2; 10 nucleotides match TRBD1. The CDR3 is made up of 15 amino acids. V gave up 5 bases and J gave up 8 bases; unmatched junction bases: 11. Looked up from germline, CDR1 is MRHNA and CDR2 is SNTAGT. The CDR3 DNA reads TGTGCCAGCAGTCCGACAGGGGGCTTGGCTCGGGGCTACACCTTC. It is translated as CASSPTGGLARGYTF.

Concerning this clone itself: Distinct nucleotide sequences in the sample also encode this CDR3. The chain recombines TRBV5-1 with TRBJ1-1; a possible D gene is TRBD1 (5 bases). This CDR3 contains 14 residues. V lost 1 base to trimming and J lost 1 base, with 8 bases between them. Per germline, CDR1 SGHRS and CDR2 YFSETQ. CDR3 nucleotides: TGCGCCAGCAGCTTGCAGGGTCAGAACACTGAAGCTTTCTTT. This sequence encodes CASSLQGQNTEAFF.

CDR3 in DNA: TGTGCCTGGAGTGTACAGGCGACTAACTATGGCTACACCTTC. Its protein product is CAWSVQATNYGYTF. The rearrangement links TRBV30 to TRBJ1-2; possible D gene TRBD1, 5 bases. The germline V gene encodes CDR1 GTSNPN and CDR2 SVGIG (reference sequence). V was trimmed by 0 bases and J by 0 bases, leaving 8 bases between them. The CDR3 has 14 amino acids.

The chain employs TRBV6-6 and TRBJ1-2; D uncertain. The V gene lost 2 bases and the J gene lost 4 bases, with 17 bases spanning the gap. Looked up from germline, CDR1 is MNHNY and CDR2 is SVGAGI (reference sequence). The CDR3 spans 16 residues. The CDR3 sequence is CASSYARTISGYGYTF. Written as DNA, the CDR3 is TGTGCCAGCAGTTACGCGAGGACTATTTCGGGCTATGGCTACACCTTC.

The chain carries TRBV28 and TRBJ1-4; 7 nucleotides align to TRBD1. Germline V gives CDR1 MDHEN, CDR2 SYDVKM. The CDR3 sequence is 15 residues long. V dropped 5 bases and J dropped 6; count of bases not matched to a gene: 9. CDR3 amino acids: CASSPRQGIDEKLFF. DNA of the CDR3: TGTGCCAGCAGTCCGAGACAGGGCATCGATGAAAAACTGTTTTTT. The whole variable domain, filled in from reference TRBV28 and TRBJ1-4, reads DVKVTQSSRYLVKRTGEKVFLECVQDMDHENMFWYRQDPGLGLRLIYFSYDVKMKEKGDIPEGYSVSREKKERFSLILESASTNQTSMYLCASSPRQGIDEKLFFGSGTQLSVL.

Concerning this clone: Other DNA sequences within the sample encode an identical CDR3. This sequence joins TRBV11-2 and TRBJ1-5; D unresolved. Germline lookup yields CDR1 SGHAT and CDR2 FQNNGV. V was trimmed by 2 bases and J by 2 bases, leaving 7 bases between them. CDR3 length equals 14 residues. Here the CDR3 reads CASSLSGGNQPQHF. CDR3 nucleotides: TGTGCCAGCAGCTTATCTGGGGGCAATCAGCCCCAGCATTTT.

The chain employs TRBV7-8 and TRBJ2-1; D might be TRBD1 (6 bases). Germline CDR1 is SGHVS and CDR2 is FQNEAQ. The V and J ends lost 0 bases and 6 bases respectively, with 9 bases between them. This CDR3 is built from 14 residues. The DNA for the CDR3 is TGTGCCAGCAGCTTAGCCGACAGGTCCAATGAGCAGTTCTTC. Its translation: CASSLADRSNEQFF.